These T cell receptor beta chains were read from a single sample in a study of blood T cells in healthy people across ages. In TCRdb, the 5' RACE reads were re-called with MiXCR into one record per CDR3 protein. The table has 550,000 to 750,000 distinct CDR3 sequences, around 21% seen once. The sample was blood. The receptors were sampled from a man in his 70s in good health. Both conserved end residues are part of each CDR3. D genes are given only for firm matches. Not every row has a clone size; where given, it reads once, few, many or a size class.

clone_size,d_call,j_call,v_call,cdr3_nt,cdr3_aa
few,-,TRBJ2-1,TRBV19,TGTGCCAGTAGTATTAAACGGGACCCGTTTTATGAGCAGTTCTTC,CASSIKRDPFYEQFF
-,TRBD1,TRBJ2-5,TRBV3-1,TGTGCCGGCAGCCGGGGACAGCAAGAGACTCAGTACTTC,CAGSRGQQETQYF
few,TRBD1,TRBJ2-5,TRBV29-1,TGCAGCCTCGGGACAGGGAAAGAGACCCAGTACTTC,CSLGTGKETQYF
-,-,TRBJ2-7,TRBV20-1,TGCAGTGCTTCTGGAGGGGGGGCTCGTTCCTACGAGCAGTACTTC,CSASGGGARSYEQYF
-,-,TRBJ2-7,TRBV11-2,TGTGCCAGCAGCTCCACCGCGGGCGGTTACGAGCAGTACTTC,CASSSTAGGYEQYF
many,TRBD1,TRBJ1-4,TRBV4-1,TGCGCCAGCAGCCAAGCTGACAGGGTCGAAAAACTGTTTTTT,CASSQADRVEKLFF
few,-,TRBJ2-7,TRBV5-4,TGTGCCAGCAGCCCCACGGGACCTAGCTCCTACGAGCAGTACTTC,CASSPTGPSSYEQYF
few,-,TRBJ2-7,TRBV12-3/TRBV12-4,TGTGCCAGCAGCCTCGGGGACCGCACCTACGAGCAGTACTTC,CASSLGDRTYEQYF
-,-,TRBJ1-1,TRBV11-2,TGTGCCAGCAGCTTCCAGGGGAGGGGTGAAGCATTCTTT,CASSFQGRGEAFF
many,-,TRBJ2-3,TRBV20-1,TGCAGTGCCCCCCGTGGCGGAGGGAGTGCAGATACGCAGTATTTT,CSAPRGGGSADTQYF
many,-,TRBJ2-7,TRBV20-1,TGCAGTGCTTTATCACAACACGAGCAGTACTTC,CSALSQHEQYF
few,TRBD2,TRBJ2-7,TRBV25-1,TGTGCCAGCAGTGTACTCTCTAGCGGGAGGGTTCATAACGAGCAGTACTTC,CASSVLSSGRVHNEQYF
-,-,TRBJ2-5,TRBV10-3,TGTGCCATCAGTGAAAAGGGAGAAAGTTTCCAAGAGACCCAGTACTTC,CAISEKGESFQETQYF
few,TRBD2,TRBJ2-7,TRBV6-6,TGTGCCAGCAGTTACTCTCTAGCGGGAGGGTCCTACGAGCAGTACTTC,CASSYSLAGGSYEQYF
-,-,TRBJ1-2,TRBV14,TGTGCCAGCAGCCAAGCATTGCTAAGGGGCGCGGGGAACTATGGCTACACCTTC,CASSQALLRGAGNYGYTF
-,-,TRBJ2-5,TRBV5-6,TGTGCCAGCAGCTTGGCCGGTGGCAGTGGGAAGACCCAGTACTTC,CASSLAGGSGKTQYF
many,TRBD2,TRBJ2-1,TRBV29-1,TGCAGCGCTCTGGGACTAGCGGGAGGGATCAATGAGCAGTTCTTC,CSALGLAGGINEQFF
-,TRBD1,TRBJ2-2,TRBV24-1,TGTGCCACCAGTGATCCGGACAGGGGGCCCGGGGAGCTGTTTTTT,CATSDPDRGPGELFF
few,TRBD2,TRBJ2-7,TRBV28,TGTGCCAGCAGTACCCTAGCGGGAGGGAGGTCCTACGAGCAGTACTTC,CASSTLAGGRSYEQYF
many,-,TRBJ2-2,TRBV7-9,TGTGCCAGCAGCCCAACCGGGGAGCTGTTTTTT,CASSPTGELFF
-,-,TRBJ1-3,TRBV7-3,TGTGCCAGCAGCTTAGGTCCCCAATCCTCTGGAAACACCATATATTTT,CASSLGPQSSGNTIYF
few,-,TRBJ2-7,TRBV7-9,TGTGCCAGCAGCTTAAGCTCGGAAACCTACGAGCAGTACTTC,CASSLSSETYEQYF
-,-,TRBJ2-1,TRBV5-3,TGTGCCAGAAGCTGCCTCGGGGCTACGGGAGAGCAGTTCTTC,CARSCLGATGEQFF
many,-,TRBJ2-5,TRBV3-1,TGTGCCAGCAGCCAGGATGGCCTCCAAGAGACCCAGTACTTC,CASSQDGLQETQYF
-,-,TRBJ2-7,TRBV20-1,TGCAGTGCTAGAGATTTAGTTTCTAACTCCTACGAGCAGTACTTC,CSARDLVSNSYEQYF
many,TRBD1,TRBJ2-4,TRBV5-1,TGCGCCAGCAGCGTTACAGGGGGCTCGGCCAAAAACATTCAGTACTTC,CASSVTGGSAKNIQYF
-,-,TRBJ2-1,TRBV20-1,TGCAGTGCCTATTTACCGACTACTAGTAAAGGCGAGCAGTTCTTC,CSAYLPTTSKGEQFF
-,-,TRBJ2-7,TRBV20-1,TGCAGTGCGCTAGAGGGTAGCGGCAAGACCTACGAGCAGTACTTC,CSALEGSGKTYEQYF
-,-,TRBJ2-2,TRBV21-1,-,CASSKVAGGITGELFF
few,-,TRBJ1-1,TRBV5-6,TGTACCAGCAGCGACCTAGGGAAAACTGAAGCTTTCTTT,CTSSDLGKTEAFF
many,-,TRBJ1-6,TRBV6-6,TGTGCCACCTACTTCCGGGGGGCTGGGGATTCACCCCTCCACTTT,CATYFRGAGDSPLHF
-,-,TRBJ1-6,TRBV6-1,TGTACCAGCAGTGAGGTTGACATTGGCTCACCCCTCCACTTT,CTSSEVDIGSPLHF
few,TRBD2,TRBJ2-7,TRBV10-3,TGTGCCATCAGTGAGTTGGCGGGAGGTTTCCTCTTC,CAISELAGGFLF
few,TRBD2,TRBJ2-1,TRBV7-8,TGTGCCAGCAGCTGGGCCAGCGGGAGTGGATCCTACAATGAGCAGTTCTTC,CASSWASGSGSYNEQFF
-,-,TRBJ2-1,TRBV5-1,TGCGCCAGCAGCTTGGTGGCGGAATACAATGAGCAGTTCTTC,CASSLVAEYNEQFF